This T cell receptor beta chain stems from a study of chemoradiotherapy in HPV16-positive cancers. Study-level background: Candidate HPV-specific T-cell clones and common TCR motifs came from functional assays in a couple of HPV16-positive patients. Study outcomes and limitations: Non-HPV-specific T cells did not expand in tumors during treatment, whereas candidate HPV-specific clones and E7-related motifs did.

The data were produced by immunoSEQ multiplex PCR, yet TCRdb's version contains in-frame clones alone and is incomplete. The table shows some 12,000 clones, with roughly nine tenths occurring only once. This clone occurred once. Its antigen remains unidentified. This CDR3 comprises 17 residues. V dropped 4 bases and J dropped 0; count of bases not matched to a gene: 9. CDR1 is SGHKS, CDR2 YYEKEE, per germline (reference sequence). Over chemoradiotherapy, repertoires were sampled more than once. This chain connects TRBV5-5 to TRBJ2-1; 8 positions match TRBD2. This TCR was sampled from a human donor with HPV-associated anogenital cancer. The sequences come from blood, collected from a patient who underwent chemoradiotherapy. The CDR3 reads CASSPRPAGGSYNEQFF. The CDR3 nucleotides read TGTGCCAGCAGCCCACGCCCGGCGGGGGGCTCCTACAATGAGCAGTTCTTC.